Listed below are T cell receptor beta chains from one sample, sequenced in a study of metastatic and nonmetastatic thyroid tumors. TCRdb redid the clone calls on the PCR reads using MiXCR. This table holds tens of thousands of clones, around 20% found once. The sample consisted of blood. The receptors derive from a female donor with papillary thyroid cancer or a benign thyroid nodule (not recorded which). Some clones in this sample may be carry-over from other donors' samples. CDR3s include the opening cysteine and the closing phenylalanine or tryptophan. The D gene is left open where the match is weak. Clone sizes are given selectively: once, few, many, or a class where the clone is expanded.

CDR3 DNA	CDR3 protein	D gene	J gene	clone size	V gene
TGTGCCACCAGTGATGCACGAGCGGGAGGCATGTACAATGAGCAGTTCTTC	CATSDARAGGMYNEQFF	TRBD2	TRBJ2-1	many	TRBV24-1
TGTGCCTGGAGCCCTGCCGGACTAGCGGGAGACGAGCAGTACTTC	CAWSPAGLAGDEQYF	TRBD2	TRBJ2-7	many	TRBV30
TGTGCCACCAGCACAGGGGTTGGAAACACCATATATTTT	CATSTGVGNTIYF	NA	TRBJ1-3	many	TRBV15
TGTGCCAGCAGTCGATGGTGGGGGGACATCACCGGGGAGCTGTTTTTT	CASSRWWGDITGELFF	NA	TRBJ2-2	NA	TRBV7-3
TGTGCCAGCAGTTCCTCGCCGGGCGGCCGGGCCAACGTCCTGACTTTC	CASSSSPGGRANVLTF	NA	TRBJ2-6	many	TRBV6-5
TGTGCCGGCAGCCGTCAACTTATCAATGAGCAGTTCTTC	CAGSRQLINEQFF	NA	TRBJ2-1	few	TRBV5-5
TGTGCCAGCAGTTTAGTATTCGGGAGAGTCTACGAGCAGTACTTC	CASSLVFGRVYEQYF	NA	TRBJ2-7	NA	TRBV28
TGTGCCAGCAGTAGAGGGACAGGGGTCTCTGGGGCCAACGTCCTGACTTTC	CASSRGTGVSGANVLTF	TRBD1	TRBJ2-6	few	TRBV6-1
TGTGCCAGCCTCGACAGGAACACTGAAGCTTTCTTT	CASLDRNTEAFF	NA	TRBJ1-1	many	TRBV6-1
TGTGCCACCGGGGACCACCGTTCCAATGAGCAGTTCTTC	CATGDHRSNEQFF	NA	TRBJ2-1	NA	TRBV28
TGTGCCACCAGACCGGTGGGGTGGGAACAGCCCCAGCATTTT	CATRPVGWEQPQHF	NA	TRBJ1-5	many	TRBV6-1
TGTGCCAGCGGGACAGGGGGCCAGAGCTCCTACGAGCAGTACTTC	CASGTGGQSSYEQYF	TRBD1	TRBJ2-7	many	TRBV18
TGTACCAGCTCACCCTATTCAGGAGGCTACACCTTC	CTSSPYSGGYTF	NA	TRBJ1-2	NA	TRBV18
TGCGCCAGCAGCTATACCGTCCCGGGACTAGCTCGCGAGCAGTACTTC	CASSYTVPGLAREQYF	TRBD2	TRBJ2-7	few	TRBV5-1
TGTGCCAGCAGCCAGGGGGGGACTGAAGCTTTCTTT	CASSQGGTEAFF	NA	TRBJ1-1	many	TRBV14
TGTGCCAGCTCACTAGACGTAGGGACGGAAGAGACCCAGTACTTC	CASSLDVGTEETQYF	NA	TRBJ2-5	many	TRBV18
TGTGCCAGCAGCCCTATTACTAGGTCTGCCGGGGAGCTGTCTTTT	CASSPITRSAGELSF	NA	TRBJ2-2	NA	TRBV3-1
TGTGCCAGCAGTGAAGCGCACCATGGCAAACAAAACATTCAGTACTTC	CASSEAHHGKQNIQYF	NA	TRBJ2-4	many	TRBV6-1
TGTGCCAGCAGGGGGCGCTCAGTAACCTACGAGCAGTACTTC	CASRGRSVTYEQYF	NA	TRBJ2-7	many	TRBV2
TGTGCCAGCAGCTTAGTAGCCGGGTTCTACGAGCAGTACTTC	CASSLVAGFYEQYF	NA	TRBJ2-7	many	TRBV7-8
TGCGCCAGCAGCTTGGGGGGGACCGGAGTCTTACAGGGCTACACCTTC	CASSLGGTGVLQGYTF	NA	TRBJ1-2	many	TRBV5-1
TGTGCCAGCAGCTTACAGGGAGGGGATTCACCCCTCCACTTT	CASSLQGGDSPLHF	NA	TRBJ1-6	NA	TRBV7-3
TGCGCCAGCAGCTTGGACCACAGGGAGGGGCAGTACTTC	CASSLDHREGQYF	NA	TRBJ2-7	NA	TRBV5-1
TGTGCCAGCAGGACCCCAGGAGATATATCGAATGAAAAACTGTTTTTT	CASRTPGDISNEKLFF	NA	TRBJ1-4	NA	TRBV2
TGTGCCAGCAGGGGGACAGGGGGCAGTTCACCCCTCCACTTT	CASRGTGGSSPLHF	TRBD1	TRBJ1-6	NA	TRBV6-1
TGTGCCAGCAGCTTAGGGGAAACCTGGTTCTTC	CASSLGETWFF	NA	TRBJ2-5	NA	TRBV13
TGCGCCAGCAGCTTGACTAGCGGGAGCACAGATACGCACTATTTT	CASSLTSGSTDTHYF	TRBD2	TRBJ2-3	NA	TRBV5-1
TGTGCCAGCAGTTTAAGGACAGGGCGAGAGACCCAGTACTTC	CASSLRTGRETQYF	TRBD1	TRBJ2-5	many	TRBV28
TGTGCCAGTAGCGATTGGGCCGGGGAGCTGTTTTTT	CASSDWAGELFF	NA	TRBJ2-2	many	TRBV19
TGTGCCAGCAGTTGGACAGGGGGCAAGGCAAAACTGTTTTTT	CASSWTGGKAKLFF	TRBD1	TRBJ1-4	many	TRBV6-1
TGTGCCAGATCCTCCCGGGGGGGTAGAACAGATACGCAGTATTTT	CARSSRGGRTDTQYF	TRBD2	TRBJ2-3	NA	TRBV6-1
TGTGCCAGCAGTTTAATGACAGGGGGCGTGGTGACCCAGTACTTC	CASSLMTGGVVTQYF	TRBD1	TRBJ2-5	few	TRBV28
TGTGCCAGCAACTCCGGGGTAGAATTCTACGAGCAGTACTTC	CASNSGVEFYEQYF	NA	TRBJ2-7	many	TRBV7-8
TGCAGTGCTAACTCGGATTTGGCGGGAGGTGACGCAGATACGCAGTATTTT	CSANSDLAGGDADTQYF	TRBD2	TRBJ2-3	many	TRBV20-1
TGTGCCAGCAAACTAGCGGGAGCTCGAGAGCAGTACTTC	CASKLAGAREQYF	TRBD2	TRBJ2-7	few	TRBV28
TGCAGTGCCGAGTACAGGGCTAGAAACACCATATATTTT	CSAEYRARNTIYF	NA	TRBJ1-3	many	TRBV20-1
TGTGCCAGCAGTTACGAGGGGCGCAGATCACCCCTCCACTTT	CASSYEGRRSPLHF	NA	TRBJ1-6	NA	TRBV6-2/TRBV6-3
TGTGCCACCCAGGGGCTCTACTACGAGCAGTACTTC	CATQGLYYEQYF	NA	TRBJ2-7	NA	TRBV6-4
TGTGCCTGGAGTCCACGACTAGCGGGAGACGGGAATGAGCAGTTCTTC	CAWSPRLAGDGNEQFF	TRBD2	TRBJ2-1	NA	TRBV30
TGTGCCATCGCAAGGGGCCTCTATGGCTACACCTTC	CAIARGLYGYTF	NA	TRBJ1-2	many	TRBV10-3
TGTGCCAGCAATGCCGGGACAGGGGAAGAAGAGACCCGGTACTTC	CASNAGTGEEETRYF	TRBD1	TRBJ2-5	many	TRBV25-1
TGTACCAGCAGTGGGACTAGCGGGACCATAGATACGCAGTATTTT	CTSSGTSGTIDTQYF	TRBD2	TRBJ2-3	few	TRBV6-1
TGTGCCAGCTCAACAGGCAGTTTTTACGAGCAGTACTTC	CASSTGSFYEQYF	NA	TRBJ2-7	NA	TRBV18
TGCAGTGCTAGAGGCGGCAGGGCGTACACTGAAGCTTTCTTT	CSARGGRAYTEAFF	NA	TRBJ1-1	once	TRBV20-1